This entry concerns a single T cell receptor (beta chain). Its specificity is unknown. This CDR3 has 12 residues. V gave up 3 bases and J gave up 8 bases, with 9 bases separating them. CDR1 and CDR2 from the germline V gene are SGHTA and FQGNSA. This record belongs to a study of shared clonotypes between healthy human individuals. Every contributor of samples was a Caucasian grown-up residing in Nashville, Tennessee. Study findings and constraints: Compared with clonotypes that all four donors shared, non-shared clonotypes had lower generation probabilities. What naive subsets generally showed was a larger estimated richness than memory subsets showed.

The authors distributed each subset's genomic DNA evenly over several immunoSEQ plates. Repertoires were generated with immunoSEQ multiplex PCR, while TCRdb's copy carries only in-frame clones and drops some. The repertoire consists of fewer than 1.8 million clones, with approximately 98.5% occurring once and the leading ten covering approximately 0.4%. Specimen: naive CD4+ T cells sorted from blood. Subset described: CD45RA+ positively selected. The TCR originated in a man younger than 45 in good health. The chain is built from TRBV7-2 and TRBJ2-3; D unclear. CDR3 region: CASSFTVGTQYF. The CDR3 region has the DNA TGTGCCAGCAGCTTTACAGTGGGTACGCAGTATTTT.